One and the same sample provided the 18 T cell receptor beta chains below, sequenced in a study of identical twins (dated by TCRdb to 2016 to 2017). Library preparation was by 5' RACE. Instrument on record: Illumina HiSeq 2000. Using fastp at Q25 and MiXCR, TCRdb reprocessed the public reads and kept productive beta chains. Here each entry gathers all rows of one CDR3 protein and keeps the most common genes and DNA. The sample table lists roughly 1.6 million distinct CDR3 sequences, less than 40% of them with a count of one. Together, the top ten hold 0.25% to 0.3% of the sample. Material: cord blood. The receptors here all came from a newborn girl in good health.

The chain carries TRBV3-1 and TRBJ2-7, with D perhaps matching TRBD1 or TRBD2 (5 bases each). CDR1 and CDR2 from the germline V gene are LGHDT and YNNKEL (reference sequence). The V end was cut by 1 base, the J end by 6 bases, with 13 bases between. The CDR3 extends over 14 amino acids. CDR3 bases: TGTGCCAGCAGCCAAGTGAGCGGTCAGGGCGAGCAGTACTTC. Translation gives CASSQVSGQGEQYF.

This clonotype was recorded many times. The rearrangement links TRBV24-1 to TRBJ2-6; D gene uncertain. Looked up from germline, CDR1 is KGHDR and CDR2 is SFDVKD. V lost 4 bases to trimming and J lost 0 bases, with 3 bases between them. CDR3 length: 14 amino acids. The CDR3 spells CATSDRSGANVLTF. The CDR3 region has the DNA TGTGCCACCAGTGACCGCTCTGGGGCCAACGTCCTGACTTTC.

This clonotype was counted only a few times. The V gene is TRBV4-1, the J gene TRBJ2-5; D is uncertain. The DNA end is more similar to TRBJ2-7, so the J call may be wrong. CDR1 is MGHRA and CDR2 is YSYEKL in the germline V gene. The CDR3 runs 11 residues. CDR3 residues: CASGPLYEQYF. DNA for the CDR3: TGCGCCAGCGGACCGCTATACGAGCAGTACTTC.

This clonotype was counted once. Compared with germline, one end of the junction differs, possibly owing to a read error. CDR3 amino acids: CGANSVYEQYF. In DNA, the CDR3 is TGCGGTGCTAACAGTGTGTACGAGCAGTACTTC. The gene calls are TRBV20-1 and TRBJ2-7; D remains unclear. CDR1 is DFQATT and CDR2 is SNEGSKA in the germline V gene (reference sequence). The CDR3 sequence is 11 residues long.

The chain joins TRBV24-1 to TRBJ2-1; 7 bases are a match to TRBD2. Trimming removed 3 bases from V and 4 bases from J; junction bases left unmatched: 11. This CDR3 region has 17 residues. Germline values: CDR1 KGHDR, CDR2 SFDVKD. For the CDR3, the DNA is TGTGCCACCAGTGATCGGGACTACCCCACCCCGTACAATGAGCAGTTCTTC. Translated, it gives CATSDRDYPTPYNEQFF.

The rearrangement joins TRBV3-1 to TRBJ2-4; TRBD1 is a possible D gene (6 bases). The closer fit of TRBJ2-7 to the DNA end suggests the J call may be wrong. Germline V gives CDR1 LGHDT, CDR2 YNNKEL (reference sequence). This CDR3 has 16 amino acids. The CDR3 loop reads CASSQRQASRVDEQYF. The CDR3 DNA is TGTGCCAGCAGCCAACGACAGGCATCAAGGGTGGACGAGCAGTACTTC.

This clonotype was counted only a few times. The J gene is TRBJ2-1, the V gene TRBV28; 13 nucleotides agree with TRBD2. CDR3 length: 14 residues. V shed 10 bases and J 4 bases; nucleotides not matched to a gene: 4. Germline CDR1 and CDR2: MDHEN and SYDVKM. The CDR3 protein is CATSGLAGYNEQFF. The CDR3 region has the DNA TGTGCCACCTCGGGACTAGCGGGGTACAATGAGCAGTTCTTC. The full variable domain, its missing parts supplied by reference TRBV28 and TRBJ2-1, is DVKVTQSSRYLVKRTGEKVFLECVQDMDHENMFWYRQDPGLGLRLIYFSYDVKMKEKGDIPEGYSVSREKKERFSLILESASTNQTSMYLCATSGLAGYNEQFFGPGTRLTVL.

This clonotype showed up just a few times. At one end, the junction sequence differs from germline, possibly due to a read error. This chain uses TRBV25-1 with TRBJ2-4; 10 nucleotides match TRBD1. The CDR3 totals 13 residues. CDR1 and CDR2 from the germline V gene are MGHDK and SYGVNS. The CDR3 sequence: CASSEDRGHIQYF. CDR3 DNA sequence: TGTGCCAGCAGTGAAGACAGGGGGCACATTCAGTACTTT.

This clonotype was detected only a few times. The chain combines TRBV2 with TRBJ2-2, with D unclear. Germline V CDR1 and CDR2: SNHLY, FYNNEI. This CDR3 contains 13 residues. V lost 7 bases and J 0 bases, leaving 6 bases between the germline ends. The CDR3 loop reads CASMAANTGELFF. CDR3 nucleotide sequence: TGTGCCAGCATGGCAGCGAACACCGGGGAGCTGTTTTTT.

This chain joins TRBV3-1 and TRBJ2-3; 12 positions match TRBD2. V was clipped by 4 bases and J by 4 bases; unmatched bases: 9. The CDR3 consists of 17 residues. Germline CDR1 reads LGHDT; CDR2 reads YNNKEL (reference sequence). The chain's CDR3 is CASSPLAGGRGADTQYF. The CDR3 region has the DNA TGTGCCAGCAGCCCACTAGCGGGAGGACGAGGCGCAGATACGCAGTATTTT.

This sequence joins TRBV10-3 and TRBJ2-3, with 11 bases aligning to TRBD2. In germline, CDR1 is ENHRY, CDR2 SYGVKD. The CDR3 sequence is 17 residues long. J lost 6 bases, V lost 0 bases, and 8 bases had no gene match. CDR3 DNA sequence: TGTGCCATCAGTGAGTCGATTCCTAGCGGGGGGTGGGATACGCAGTATTTT. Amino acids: CAISESIPSGGWDTQYF.

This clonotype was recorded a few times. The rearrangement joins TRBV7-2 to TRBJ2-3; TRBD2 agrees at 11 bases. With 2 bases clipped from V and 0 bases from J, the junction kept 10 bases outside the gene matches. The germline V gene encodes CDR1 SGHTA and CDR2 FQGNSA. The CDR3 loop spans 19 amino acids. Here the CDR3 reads CASSLLSPLAGVSTDTQYF. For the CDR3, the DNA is TGTGCCAGCAGCTTATTATCCCCACTAGCGGGAGTAAGCACAGATACGCAGTATTTT.

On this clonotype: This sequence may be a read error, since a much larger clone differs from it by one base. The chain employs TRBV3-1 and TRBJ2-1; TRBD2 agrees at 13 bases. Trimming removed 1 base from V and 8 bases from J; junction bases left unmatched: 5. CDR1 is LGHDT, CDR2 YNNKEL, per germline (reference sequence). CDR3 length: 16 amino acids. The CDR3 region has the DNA TGTGCCAGCAGCCAAGTTCGACTAGCGGGGGGCGATGAGCAGTTCTTC. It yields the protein CASSQVRLAGGDEQFF.

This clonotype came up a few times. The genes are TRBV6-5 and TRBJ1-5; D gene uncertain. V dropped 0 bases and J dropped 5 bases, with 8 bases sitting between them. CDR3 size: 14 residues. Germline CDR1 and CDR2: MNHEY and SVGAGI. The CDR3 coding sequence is TGTGCCAGCAGTTACTCTGGGCTTTATCAGCCCCAGCATTTT. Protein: CASSYSGLYQPQHF.

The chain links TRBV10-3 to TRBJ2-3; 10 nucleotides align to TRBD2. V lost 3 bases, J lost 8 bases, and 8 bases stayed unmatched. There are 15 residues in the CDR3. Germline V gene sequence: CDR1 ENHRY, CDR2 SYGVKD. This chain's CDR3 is CAISDLSGGAVTQYF. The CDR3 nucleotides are TGTGCCATCAGTGACCTAAGCGGGGGGGCTGTTACGCAGTATTTT.

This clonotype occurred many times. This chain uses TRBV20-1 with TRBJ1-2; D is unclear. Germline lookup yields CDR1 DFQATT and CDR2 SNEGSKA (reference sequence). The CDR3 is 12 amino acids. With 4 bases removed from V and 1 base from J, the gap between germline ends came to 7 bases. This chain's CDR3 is CSATGRNYGYTF. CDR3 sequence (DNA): TGCAGTGCTACCGGGCGTAACTATGGCTACACCTTC.

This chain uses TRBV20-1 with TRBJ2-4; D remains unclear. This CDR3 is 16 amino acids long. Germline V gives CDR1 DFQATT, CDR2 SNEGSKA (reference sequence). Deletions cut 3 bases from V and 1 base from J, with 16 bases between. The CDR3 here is CSASRLTQWAKNIQYF. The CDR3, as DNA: TGCAGTGCTAGTCGGTTAACTCAGTGGGCCAAAAACATTCAGTACTTC.

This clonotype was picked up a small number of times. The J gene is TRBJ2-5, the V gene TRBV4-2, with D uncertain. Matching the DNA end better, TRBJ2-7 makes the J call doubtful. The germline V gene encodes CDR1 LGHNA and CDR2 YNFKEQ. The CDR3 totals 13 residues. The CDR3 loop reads CASSQDYRDEQYF. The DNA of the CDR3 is TGTGCCAGCAGCCAAGACTACCGGGACGAGCAGTACTTC.